Reported below is one TCR beta chain. The record originates from a study of cytomegalovirus exposure and HLA in healthy donors. The donors were in the roughly 130-subject validation cohort, distinct from the roughly 720-subject first cohort. Repertoires were generated with immunoSEQ multiplex PCR, while TCRdb's copy carries only in-frame clones and drops some. Here the sample spans fewer than 400,000 clones, 86% being singletons. After removal of 4 bases from V and 6 bases from J, the junction contained 6 bases not matched to a gene. This CDR3 region has 14 residues. The germline V gene has CDR1 SGHRS and CDR2 YFSETQ.

The rearrangement links TRBV5-1 to TRBJ2-7; 11 bases are shared with TRBD1. Sequenced material: PBMCs. This clonotype originated in a woman between 18 and 30 years old in good health and CMV-seronegative. Here the CDR3 DNA reads TGCGCCAGCAGCCCGCGTGGGACAGGGGGCGAGCAGTACTTC. Protein sequence: CASSPRGTGGEQYF.